This T cell receptor (beta chain) was recovered during a study of beta chain features in type 1 diabetes. Notes on the study in general: Reduced insertions and increased deletions marked VDJ junctions in type 1 diabetes patients. Shortening of TCRB CDR3s, moderate but significant, appeared in all four CD4+ subsets of Type 1 diabetes patients.

This clone came up a few times. Its antigen is as yet unknown. CDR3 length: 14 amino acids. Trimming took off 4 bases at V and 1 base at J, with 10 bases between the two ends. CDR1 MNHEY and CDR2 SVGAGI come from the germline V gene. Blood was drawn once from each donor into heparinised tubes. The draws averaged approximately 110 mL. Sorting of CD4+ naive, central memory, regulatory and stem cell-like memory cells was performed via CD45RO/CCR7/CD25/CD127/CD95/CD27. cDNA synthesis used the whole RNA isolate, giving expressed TCRB sequences. Libraries were prepared by immunoSEQ multiplex PCR; TCRdb keeps only in-frame clonotypes and omits some of them. The data contain some 100,000 clones, roughly 40% of them singletons.

The sample comprised stem cell memory CD4+ T cells from blood. The V call is TRBV6-5, the J call TRBJ1-1; perhaps TRBD1 as D (6 bases). The TCR comes from a woman aged 18-30 years in good health. The DNA of the CDR3 is TGTGCCAGCAGTTTACGGACAGCGAACACTGAAGCTTTCTTT. This gives the protein CASSLRTANTEAFF.